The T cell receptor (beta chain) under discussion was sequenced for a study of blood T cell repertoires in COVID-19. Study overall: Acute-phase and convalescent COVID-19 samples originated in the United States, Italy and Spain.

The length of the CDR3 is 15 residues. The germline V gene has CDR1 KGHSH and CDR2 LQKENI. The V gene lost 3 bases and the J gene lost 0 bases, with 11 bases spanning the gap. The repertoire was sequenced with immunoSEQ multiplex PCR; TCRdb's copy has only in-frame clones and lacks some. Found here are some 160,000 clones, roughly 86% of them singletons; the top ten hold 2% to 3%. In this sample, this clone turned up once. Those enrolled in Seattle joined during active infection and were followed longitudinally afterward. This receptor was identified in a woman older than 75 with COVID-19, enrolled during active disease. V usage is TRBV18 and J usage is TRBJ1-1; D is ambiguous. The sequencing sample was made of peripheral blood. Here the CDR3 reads CASSPAGGVNTEAFF. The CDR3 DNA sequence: TGTGCCAGCTCACCCGCCGGCGGGGTGAACACTGAAGCTTTCTTT.